The 8 T cell receptor beta chains presented below share a single source sample, sequenced in a study of identifying expanded T cells in peripheral blood. The repertoire was sequenced with immunoSEQ multiplex PCR; TCRdb's copy has only in-frame clones and lacks some. The data show about 80,000 clones, with more than 75% seen just once and under 20% held by the top ten. The sequencing input was blood. The receptors shown here come from a person aged 18 to 75 in good health.

The V call is TRBV7-9, the J call TRBJ2-5; D gene unclear. Germline values: CDR1 SEHNR, CDR2 FQNEAQ (reference sequence). There are 12 residues in the CDR3. The V end lost 4 bases, the J end lost 5 bases, and 8 bases lay between the germline ends. In nucleotides, the CDR3 is TGTGCCAGCAGCTCGTTTGGGGAGACCCAGTACTTC. Translated: CASSSFGETQYF.

In its sample, this clone was seen a few times. The chain couples TRBV6-1 to TRBJ1-2; D gene ambiguous. There are 15 residues in the CDR3. CDR1 and CDR2 from the germline V gene are MNHNS and SASEGT. The V gene lost 7 bases and the J gene lost 3 bases, with 18 bases spanning the gap. CDR3 residues: CASTPGRANHYGYTF. CDR3 DNA sequence: TGTGCCAGCACCCCGGGGAGGGCGAATCACTATGGCTACACCTTC.

This clone was counted only a few times. V is TRBV6-5 and J is TRBJ2-7; TRBD2 aligns across 9 bases. The V gene end was trimmed by 7 bases and the J gene end by 3 bases; junction bases not matched to a gene: 10. CDR1 and CDR2 from the germline V gene are MNHEY and SVGAGI. CDR3 size: 15 residues. For the CDR3, the DNA is TGTGCCAGCAAGGGGATGGTAGCGGGGGACTACGAGCAGTACTTC. It specifies CASKGMVAGDYEQYF.

V usage is TRBV9 and J usage is TRBJ1-2; 12 bases are a match to TRBD1. With V trimmed by 0 bases and J by 4 bases, 7 bases remained unmatched. The germline gives CDR1 SGDLS, CDR2 YYNGEE. This CDR3 has 17 residues. The CDR3 nucleotides read TGTGCCAGCAGCGTAGGATGGGGACAGGGGGCATCCTATGGCTACACCTTC. Residues: CASSVGWGQGASYGYTF.

The gene calls are TRBV6-5 and TRBJ1-6; D gene uncertain. There are 16 residues in the CDR3. Germline-derived CDR1 and CDR2 are MNHEY and SVGAGI. V was trimmed by 0 bases and J by 7 bases, leaving 13 bases between them. In DNA form, the CDR3 reads TGTGCCAGCAGTTACTCGGTATGGAGGAAAAATTCACCCCTCCACTTT. Translation gives CASSYSVWRKNSPLHF.

This chain joins TRBV25-1 and TRBJ1-6, with unresolved D. Per germline, CDR1 MGHDK and CDR2 SYGVNS. This CDR3 is built from 13 residues. With 6 bases removed from V and 8 bases from J, the gap between germline ends came to 11 bases. CDR3 protein: CASRGILDSPLHF. Here the CDR3 DNA reads TGTGCCAGCAGAGGGATTCTGGATTCACCCCTCCACTTT.

The rearrangement uses TRBV5-6 and TRBJ1-3, with 7 bases identical to TRBD1. From germline, CDR1 is SGHDT and CDR2 YYEEEE. This CDR3 region has 14 residues. Losses at the gene ends were 0 bases for V and 4 bases for J; bases not matched to a gene: 1. This CDR3 is CASSLGQGGNTIYF. The CDR3 region has the DNA TGTGCCAGCAGCTTGGGACAGGGCGGAAACACCATATATTTT. The full variable domain, completed using reference TRBV5-6 and TRBJ1-3, is DAGVTQSPTHLIKTRGQQVTLRCSPKSGHDTVSWYQQALGQGPQFIFQYYEEEERQRGNFPDRFSGHQFPNYSSELNVNALLLGDSALYLCASSLGQGGNTIYFGEGSWLTVV.

The chain recombines TRBV6-6 with TRBJ2-5; TRBD2 is a possible D gene (5 bases). V lost 5 bases to trimming and J lost 14 bases, with 18 bases between them. Germline CDR1 reads MNHNY; CDR2 reads SVGAGI (reference sequence). The CDR3 sequence is 12 residues long. The CDR3 sequence: CASSKEVPRTYF. The DNA for the CDR3 is TGTGCCAGCAGTAAGGAGGTGCCTAGAACTTACTTC.